The 11 T cell receptor beta chains reported below all come from one sample, sequenced in a study of neoadjuvant anti-PD-1 for oral cavity cancer. The time point here: after neoadjuvant nivolumab, at surgical resection. Here immunoSEQ multiplex PCR was the method, and the copy in TCRdb shows in-frame clones only, minus some. The sample includes tens of thousands of clones, around a quarter of them seen just once. The sample in question was tumor tissue, obtained after nivolumab (anti-PD-1) treatment. The origin of the receptors is a person between 40 and 79 years old with oral cavity squamous cell carcinoma.

The chain links TRBV10-2 to TRBJ2-3, with 8 nucleotides matching TRBD2. The germline gives CDR1 WSHSY, CDR2 SAAADI. The ends lost 3 bases at V and 4 bases at J; junction bases unmatched: 9. CDR3 length: 16 amino acids. The CDR3 loop is CASSDGRGGRPDTQYF. In DNA, the CDR3 is TGCGCCAGCAGTGATGGTCGGGGGGGCCGACCAGATACGCAGTATTTT.

This clone showed up just a few times. This chain links TRBV5-4 with TRBJ2-7; TRBD2 is a possible D gene (6 bases). The CDR3 length is 16 residues. The germline V gene has CDR1 SGHNT and CDR2 YYREEE (reference sequence). The V and J ends lost 3 bases and 2 bases respectively, with 18 bases between them. CDR3 coding DNA: TGTGCCAGCAGCTCGGGTTTTGGAGGGACGACCTACGAGCAGTACTTC. Translated: CASSSGFGGTTYEQYF.

The J gene is TRBJ2-1, the V gene TRBV14; 14 positions match TRBD2. J lost 4 bases, V lost 4 bases, and 6 bases had no gene match. There are 17 residues in the CDR3. Germline values: CDR1 SGHDN, CDR2 FVKESK. The CDR3 region has the DNA TGTGCCAGCAGCCGTCCCGGGACTAGCGGGGGTTACAATGAGCAGTTCTTC. Translating gives CASSRPGTSGGYNEQFF.

The chain joins TRBV28 to TRBJ2-7; D is unclear. There are 12 residues in the CDR3. Trimming shortened V by 4 bases and J by 2 bases, and 6 bases separated the two germline ends. Germline CDR1 reads MDHEN; CDR2 reads SYDVKM. The CDR3 coding sequence is TGTGCCAGCAGTTCTGAGACCTACGAGCAGTACTTC. It codes for CASSSETYEQYF.

The chain has TRBV27 and TRBJ2-5; 10 nucleotides align to TRBD2. From germline, CDR1 is MNHEY and CDR2 SMNVEV (reference sequence). There are 15 residues in the CDR3. The J segment lost 6 bases and the V segment lost 5 bases, leaving 9 bases of the junction unmatched. The CDR3 DNA is TGTGCCAGCAGTGCTCTAGCGGGAGTGGTAAAGACCCAGTACTTC. Translation: CASSALAGVVKTQYF.

This clone has a handful of counts. J is TRBJ2-5 and V is TRBV15; 9 nucleotides line up with TRBD2. The CDR3 is made up of 16 amino acids. Trimming cost V 0 bases and J 7 bases; bases outside gene matches: 9. Per germline, CDR1 LNHNV and CDR2 YYDKDF (reference sequence). The CDR3 coding sequence is TGTGCCACCAGCAGAGAGGCGGGGGGGCTACGTGTGACCCAGTACTTC. This encodes CATSREAGGLRVTQYF.

The V gene is TRBV9, the J gene TRBJ2-1, with 11 bases fitting TRBD2. This CDR3 is 15 amino acids long. After removal of 2 bases from V and 6 bases from J, the junction contained 4 bases not matched to a gene. In germline, CDR1 is SGDLS, CDR2 YYNGEE. The CDR3 DNA reads as TGTGCCAGCAGCGTGACGACTAGCGGGATCAATGAGCAGTTCTTC. Its translation is CASSVTTSGINEQFF.

The sample holds a few counts of this clone. The rearrangement uses TRBV30 and TRBJ1-1; 7 bases are shared with TRBD1. Looked up from germline, CDR1 is GTSNPN and CDR2 is SVGIG (reference sequence). After removal of 2 bases from V and 3 bases from J, the junction contained 9 bases not matched to a gene. The CDR3 is 15 residues long. CDR3 sequence reads: CAWSRADRRYTEAFF. In DNA, the CDR3 is TGTGCCTGGAGTAGGGCGGACAGGCGATACACTGAAGCTTTCTTT.

This clone appeared a few times. The CDR3 DNA sequence: TGTGCCAGCAGTCTAAGCGGGGGGCCCCTCTCCTACGAGCAGTACTTC. Translated, it gives CASSLSGGPLSYEQYF. This chain links TRBV25-1 with TRBJ2-7; 9 nucleotides align to TRBD2. The germline V gene encodes CDR1 MGHDK and CDR2 SYGVNS. The CDR3 has 16 amino acids. V was clipped by 5 bases and J by 0 bases; unmatched bases: 8.

On this clone: At one end the junction does not follow the germline gene, possibly because of a read error. The genes are TRBV7-7 and TRBJ2-1; possible D gene TRBD1, 6 bases. From germline, CDR1 is SSHAT and CDR2 FNYEAQ (reference sequence). CDR3 length: 15 residues. The CDR3 reads CASSPGQTKYNEQFF. CDR3 in DNA: TGTGCTAGCAGCCCCGGACAGACGAAATACAATGAGCAGTTCTTC.

This chain links TRBV5-1 with TRBJ1-2; D possibly corresponds to TRBD1 (5 bases). Trimming stripped 0 bases from V and 6 bases from J, with 15 bases between. Germline V CDR1 and CDR2: SGHRS, YFSETQ. CDR3 size: 15 residues. The CDR3 bases are TGCGCCAGCAGCTTGGGGGGACGGCAGAGTGATGGCTACACCTTC. Translating it yields CASSLGGRQSDGYTF.